The 15 T cell receptor beta chains below were found in one sample sequenced in a study of blood T cell repertoires in COVID-19. Sequenced by immunoSEQ multiplex PCR; TCRdb stores in-frame clones only, minus some. The data contain over 350,000 clones, 88% of them singletons. The sample comprised PBMCs or T cells enriched from blood (not recorded which). The receptors derive from a young woman who had recovered from COVID-19.

About this clone itself: Other DNA sequences within the sample encode an identical CDR3. The chain employs TRBV29-1 and TRBJ1-5, with D maybe TRBD1 (5 bases). The V end was cut by 5 bases, the J end by 0 bases, with 11 bases between. CDR3 length: 14 residues. The germline V gene encodes CDR1 SQVTM and CDR2 ANQGSEA. The CDR3 here is CSVTTGYSNQPQHF. The DNA of the CDR3 is TGCAGCGTTACTACAGGATATAGCAATCAGCCCCAGCATTTT.

About this clone: Other DNA sequences in the sample encode the same CDR3. The rearrangement links TRBV12-3 or TRBV12-4 to TRBJ1-6; D unresolved. V gave up 5 bases and J gave up 9 bases, with 11 bases separating them. The length of the CDR3 is 13 residues. CDR3 amino acids: CASSLGGGSPLHF. The CDR3 region has the DNA TGTGCCAGCAGTCTAGGTGGAGGTTCACCCCTCCACTTT.

The chain uses TRBV4-1 and TRBJ2-7, with 7 bases matching TRBD2. The CDR3 spans 15 residues. V was pared by 0 bases and J by 9 bases, with 11 bases of the junction left unmatched. Germline V gene lookup returns CDR1 MGHRA and CDR2 YSYEKL. DNA for the CDR3: TGCGCCAGCAGCCAAGATGTGGGGGGGAACGCGGGGCAGTACTTC. Encoded protein: CASSQDVGGNAGQYF.

As for this clone: Other DNA sequences in this sample translate to the same CDR3. V is TRBV9 and J is TRBJ2-2; D unclear. The CDR3 is 14 residues long. Germline V CDR1 and CDR2: SGDLS, YYNGEE. The ends were cut back, 0 bases at V and 1 base at J, with 4 bases in the middle. CDR3 loop: CASSVGQNTGELFF. The CDR3 DNA reads as TGTGCCAGCAGCGTAGGACAGAACACCGGGGAGCTGTTTTTT.

The chain joins TRBV7-2 to TRBJ2-7; the D gene is possibly TRBD2 (5 bases). This CDR3 spans 15 amino acids. The V end lost 1 base, the J end lost 0 bases, and 10 bases lay between the germline ends. Germline CDR1 and CDR2: SGHTA and FQGNSA. This CDR3 reads CASSLVGVPSYEQYF. The CDR3 coding sequence is TGTGCCAGCAGCTTAGTCGGGGTCCCCTCCTACGAGCAGTACTTC.

V gene TRBV18 combines with J gene TRBJ1-6, with a tentative D call TRBD1 (6 bases). Germline loops: CDR1 KGHSH, CDR2 LQKENI. Trimming took off 2 bases at V and 5 bases at J, with 10 bases between the two ends. This CDR3 region has 15 residues. The CDR3 spells CASSPLQGDNSPLHF. The CDR3 bases are TGTGCCAGCTCACCATTACAGGGTGATAATTCACCCCTCCACTTT.

This sequence joins TRBV6-5 and TRBJ1-6; TRBD1 is a possible D gene (5 bases). The CDR3 has 10 amino acids. Per germline, CDR1 MNHEY and CDR2 SVGAGI. Trimming took 8 bases from V and 16 from J, leaving 12 bases between them. CDR3 sequence reads: CASGRAGLHF. The DNA for the CDR3 is TGTGCCAGCGGGAGGGCAGGGCTCCACTTT.

This clone has only a few counts. The chain couples TRBV5-1 to TRBJ1-2; TRBD1 matches 9 bases. Germline CDR1 and CDR2: SGHRS and YFSETQ. The CDR3 is 13 residues long. The V segment lost 4 bases and the J segment 8 bases; nucleotides outside the gene matches: 6. The CDR3 loop is CASSPGQGVGYTF. Here the CDR3 DNA reads TGCGCCAGCAGCCCGGGACAGGGAGTCGGCTACACCTTC.

This sequence joins TRBV6-5 and TRBJ2-2; D gene uncertain. The germline CDR1 and CDR2 sequences are MNHEY and SVGAGI. V was shortened by 7 bases and J by 2 bases, with 14 bases between the two germline ends. This CDR3 spans 15 amino acids. This chain's CDR3 is CASNVAGYNTGELFF. CDR3 bases: TGTGCCAGCAATGTGGCAGGTTATAACACCGGGGAGCTGTTTTTT.

The chain links TRBV11-3 to TRBJ2-2, with D possibly matching TRBD2 (6 bases). Between the trimmed V and J ends, which lost 9 bases and 4 bases, there was a span of 18 bases. This CDR3 comprises 15 residues. Germline assignment: CDR1 SGHNT and CDR2 YENEEA. CDR3 in DNA: TGTGCCAGTCGTCACGGGGGTTCAGGCACCGGGGAGCTGTTTTTT. Protein: CASRHGGSGTGELFF.

The CDR3 region is CASSTTGATNEKLFF. DNA of the CDR3: TGTGCCAGCAGTACGACAGGAGCAACTAATGAAAAACTGTTTTTT. This chain uses TRBV6-5 with TRBJ1-4; possible D gene TRBD1, 6 bases. Germline CDR1 is MNHEY and CDR2 is SVGAGI. V was trimmed by 5 bases and J by 0 bases, leaving 10 bases between them. The CDR3 contains 15 residues.

V gene TRBV27 combines with J gene TRBJ1-1; 9 bases are shared with TRBD1. Germline CDR1 reads MNHEY; CDR2 reads SMNVEV (reference sequence). V gave up 6 bases and J gave up 11 bases; unmatched junction bases: 22. This CDR3 comprises 17 residues. CDR3 nucleotide sequence: TGTGCCAGCAGCCCTTATCGAGGTTTTTTGGGACAGGGCCGCGCTTTCTTT. It encodes CASSPYRGFLGQGRAFF.

The rearrangement links TRBV28 to TRBJ1-5, with a possible D match to TRBD1 (6 bases). CDR3 length: 15 residues. Germline lookup yields CDR1 MDHEN and CDR2 SYDVKM. The V end was cut by 6 bases, the J end by 1 base, with 13 bases between. CDR3 in DNA: TGTGCCAGCAGAGTCAGGACAGAAAGCAATCAGCCCCAGCATTTT. Its translation is CASRVRTESNQPQHF.

Details on this clone: Other nucleotide sequences from this sample produce the same CDR3. The V call is TRBV12-5, the J call TRBJ1-1; D perhaps matches TRBD1 (6 bases). CDR1 is LGHNT, CDR2 FRNRAP, per germline. V was trimmed by 3 bases and J by 1 base, leaving 6 bases between them. The CDR3 has 13 residues. The CDR3 loop reads CASGLGGNTEAFF. The CDR3 nucleotides read TGTGCTAGTGGTTTAGGGGGGAACACTGAAGCTTTCTTT.

J is TRBJ1-2 and V is TRBV3-1 (or the pseudogene TRBV3-2); tentatively, D is TRBD1 (5 bases). This CDR3 region has 15 residues. The V gene's germline CDR1 is LGHDT and CDR2 YNNKEL (reference sequence). V lost 1 base to trimming and J lost 6 bases, with 15 bases between them. CDR3 region: CASSQVLGGAHGYTF. The CDR3 DNA reads TGTGCCAGCAGCCAAGTGTTGGGAGGGGCTCATGGCTACACCTTC.